A selection of T cell receptor beta chains follows, all from one sample in a study of cytomegalovirus exposure and HLA in healthy donors. Data came from immunoSEQ multiplex PCR; TCRdb stores just in-frame clones and leaves some out. This table has about 200,000 clones, about 70% appearing once. The sequenced sample consisted of PBMCs. Receptor source: a woman between 25 and 40 years old in good health and CMV-seronegative. The conserved cysteine and the conserved F or W are not part of the CDR3 here. Fields, in order: J gene, V gene, CDR3 protein.

TRBJ2-3 TRBV9 ASSVVKGDTQY
TRBJ2-7 TRBV10-3 AITPDSSSSYEQY
TRBJ2-2 TRBV5-1 ASQSSGQANTGELF
TRBJ1-1 TRBV25-1 ASSGPLGRVDTEAF
TRBJ1-6 TRBV10-3 AISESSYGPGSPLH
TRBJ2-2 TRBV19 ASRSGTGNTGELF
TRBJ2-3 TRBV30 AWTVGLAYGTDTQY
TRBJ2-7 TRBV27 ASSLTVSYEQY
TRBJ1-6 TRBV27 ASSYQSNSPLH
TRBJ1-5 TRBV11-2 ASSLGLGGDPLEPQH
TRBJ2-7 TRBV5-1 ASSPELYGEQY
TRBJ1-2 TRBV15 ATSRDPGGYGYT
TRBJ1-1 TRBV2 ASSEIGQNTEAF
TRBJ1-1 TRBV7-9 ASSRPGMNTEAF
TRBJ2-1 TRBV10-2 ASSELGQGRHEQF
TRBJ1-5 TRBV19 ASSMIAPGVGQPQH
TRBJ2-7 TRBV27 ASSFLAKPYEQY
TRBJ1-2 TRBV2 ASSEQGIGYGYT
TRBJ2-1 TRBV7-2 ASSLGTSGRGEQF
TRBJ2-7 TRBV5-1 ASSSRRDRGRYEQY
TRBJ2-1 TRBV5-5 ASSTWTGEQF
TRBJ2-2 TRBV10-1 ASTTGVGTGELF
TRBJ2-1 TRBV5-1 ASSLIAGGPWEQF
TRBJ1-4 TRBV11-2 ASSFTGIREKLF
TRBJ2-3 TRBV4-3 ASSQEPGLAGVDTQY
TRBJ2-5 TRBV30 AWKYSREETQY
TRBJ1-1 TRBV5-4 ASSPRSGGTEAF
TRBJ1-5 TRBV4-1 ASSQVSGNQPQH
TRBJ2-1 TRBV5-4 ASSLGGSRGGRNEQF
TRBJ2-5 TRBV6-5 ASSYDARETQY
TRBJ1-3 TRBV5-1 ASSLQGNTIY
TRBJ2-5 TRBV6-1 ASSNSGESVWY
TRBJ1-3 TRBV6-1 ASSEKGSGNTIY
TRBJ1-2 TRBV7-9 ASSPQQDGYT
TRBJ2-1 TRBV6-7 APGTSGRIHSYNEQF
TRBJ2-1 TRBV9 ASSFRGSANEQF
TRBJ1-5 TRBV6-1 ASSGPVAGQGAGQPQH
TRBJ2-3 TRBV7-9 ASSLPGWDTQY
TRBJ1-1 TRBV7-9 SSSLPSAGGKNTEAF
TRBJ1-1 TRBV4-2 ASSLRITTGTGATEAF